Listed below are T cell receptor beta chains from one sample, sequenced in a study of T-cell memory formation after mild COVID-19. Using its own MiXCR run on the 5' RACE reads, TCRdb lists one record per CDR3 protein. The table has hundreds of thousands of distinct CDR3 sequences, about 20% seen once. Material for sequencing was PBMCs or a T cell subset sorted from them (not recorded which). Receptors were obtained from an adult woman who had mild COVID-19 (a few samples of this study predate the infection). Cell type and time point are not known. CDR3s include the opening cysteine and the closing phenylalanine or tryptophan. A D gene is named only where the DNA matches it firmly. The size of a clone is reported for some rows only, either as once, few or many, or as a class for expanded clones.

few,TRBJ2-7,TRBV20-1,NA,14,CSAWGGGTVYEQYF,TGCAGTGCATGGGGCGGGGGCACTGTCTACGAGCAGTACTTC
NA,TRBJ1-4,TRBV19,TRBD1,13,CAPTGQPNEKLFF,TGTGCCCCTACGGGACAGCCTAATGAAAAACTGTTTTTT
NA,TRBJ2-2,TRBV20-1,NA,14,CSARDRGNTGELFF,TGCAGTGCTAGAGACAGGGGAAACACCGGGGAGCTGTTTTTT
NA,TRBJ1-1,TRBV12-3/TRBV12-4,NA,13,CASSFGGRAEAFF,TGTGCCAGCAGTTTCGGCGGTAGAGCTGAAGCTTTCTTT
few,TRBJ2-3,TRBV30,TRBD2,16,CAWTRGTSGVTDTQYF,TGTGCCTGGACTCGGGGGACTAGCGGGGTGACAGATACGCAGTATTTT
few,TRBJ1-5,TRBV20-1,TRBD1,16,CSARQGNLLGNQPQHF,TGCAGTGCGAGACAGGGTAACCTACTAGGCAATCAGCCCCAGCATTTT
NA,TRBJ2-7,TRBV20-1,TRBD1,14,CSATGQGNSYEQYF,TGCAGTGCGACTGGACAGGGGAACTCCTACGAGCAGTACTTC
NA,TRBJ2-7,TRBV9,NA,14,CASSVGKGTYEQYF,TGTGCCAGCAGCGTAGGGAAGGGAACCTACGAGCAGTACTTC
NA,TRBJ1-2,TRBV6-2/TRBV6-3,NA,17,CASSYPADTRGGYGYTF,TGTGCCAGCAGTTACCCCGCGGACACGAGAGGGGGCTATGGCTACACCTTC
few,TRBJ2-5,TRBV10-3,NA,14,CAISGPPGRETQYF,TGTGCCATCAGTGGACCCCCGGGGCGGGAGACCCAGTACTTC
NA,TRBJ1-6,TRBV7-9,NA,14,CASSLDAGNSPLHF,TGTGCCAGCAGCTTAGATGCAGGGAATTCACCCCTCCACTTT
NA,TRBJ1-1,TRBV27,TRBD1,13,CATRTGGAVEAFF,TGTGCCACCCGGACAGGGGGCGCGGTGGAAGCTTTCTTT
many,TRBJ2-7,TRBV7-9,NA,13,CASSFDPRGEQYF,TGTGCCAGCAGCTTTGATCCTCGGGGCGAGCAGTACTTC
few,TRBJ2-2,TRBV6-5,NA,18,CASSYDSGTHANTGELFF,TGTGCCAGCAGTTACGACTCCGGGACTCACGCGAACACCGGGGAGCTGTTTTTT
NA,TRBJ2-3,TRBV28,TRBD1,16,CASSFPKGAGADTQYF,TGTGCCAGCAGTTTCCCGAAGGGGGCAGGGGCAGATACGCAGTATTTT
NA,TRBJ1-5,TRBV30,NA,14,CAWSLGPSDQPQHF,TGTGCCTGGAGTCTAGGGCCTTCTGATCAGCCCCAGCATTTT
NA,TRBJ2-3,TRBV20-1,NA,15,CSASRGLGPTDTQYF,TGCAGTGCTAGTCGCGGGCTAGGCCCCACAGATACGCAGTATTTT
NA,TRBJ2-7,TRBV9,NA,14,CASSAADGSYEQYF,TGTGCCAGCAGCGCGGCCGACGGATCCTACGAGCAGTACTTC
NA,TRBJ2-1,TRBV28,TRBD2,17,CASSFSPGLAGVGEQFF,TGTGCCAGCAGTTTCTCACCCGGACTAGCGGGAGTTGGTGAGCAGTTCTTC
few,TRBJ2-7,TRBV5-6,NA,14,CASSLRQAPYEQYF,TGTGCCAGCAGCCTACGACAGGCCCCTTACGAGCAGTACTTC
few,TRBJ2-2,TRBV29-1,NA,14,CSVVLNEGAGELFF,TGCAGCGTTGTATTAAATGAGGGGGCCGGGGAGCTGTTTTTT
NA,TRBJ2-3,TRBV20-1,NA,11,CSATSTDTQYF,TGCAGTGCTACTAGCACAGATACGCAGTATTTT
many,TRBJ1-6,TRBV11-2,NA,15,CASSLGSSYNSPLHF,TGTGCCAGCAGCTTGGGAAGTTCCTATAATTCACCCCTCCACTTT
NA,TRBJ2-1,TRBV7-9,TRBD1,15,CASSFGDRKYNEQFF,TGTGCCAGCAGCTTTGGGGACAGAAAGTACAATGAGCAGTTCTTC
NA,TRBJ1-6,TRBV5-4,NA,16,CASSLEGATYNSPLHF,TGTGCCAGCAGCTTGGAAGGGGCGACCTATAATTCACCCCTCCACTTT
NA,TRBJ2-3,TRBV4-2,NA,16,CASSQDPGARRDTQYF,TGTGCCAGCAGCCAAGATCCCGGGGCCCGGCGAGATACGCAGTATTTT
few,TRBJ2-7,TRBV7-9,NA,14,CASSLRSRKDEQYF,TGTGCCAGCAGCTTGCGAAGCCGGAAGGACGAGCAGTACTTC
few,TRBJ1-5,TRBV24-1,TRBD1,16,CATSDSGQLSNQPQHF,TGTGCCACCAGTGATTCGGGACAGCTAAGCAATCAGCCCCAGCATTTT
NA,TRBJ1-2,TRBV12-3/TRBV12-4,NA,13,CASSVVSLGGYTF,TGTGCCAGCAGTGTAGTGTCCCTTGGGGGCTACACCTTC
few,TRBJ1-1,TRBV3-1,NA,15,CASSQGPIGNTEAFF,TGTGCCAGCAGCCAAGGCCCAATAGGGAACACTGAAGCTTTCTTT
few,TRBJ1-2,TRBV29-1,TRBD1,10,CSVGDRAYTF,TGCAGCGTGGGGGACAGAGCCTACACCTTC
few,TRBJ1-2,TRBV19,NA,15,CASSKRQLANYGYTF,TGTGCCAGTAGTAAGCGACAGTTAGCTAACTATGGCTACACCTTC
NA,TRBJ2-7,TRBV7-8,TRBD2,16,CASSRGGTSVTYEQYF,TGTGCCAGCAGCAGAGGCGGGACTAGCGTGACCTACGAGCAGTACTTC